These T cell receptor beta chains were read from a single sample in a study of T-cell memory formation after mild COVID-19. TCRdb reanalysed the 5' RACE reads using MiXCR and keeps one entry per CDR3 protein. The sample consists of about 120,000 distinct CDR3 sequences, roughly 15% of them appearing once. Sequencing was performed on PBMCs or a T cell subset sorted from them (not recorded which). The receptor source for this set is an adult woman who had mild COVID-19 (a few samples of this study predate the infection). Cell type and time point are not known. Both conserved end residues are part of each CDR3. The D gene is left open where the match is weak. A clone size is listed for some rows: how often the clone was seen (once, few, many), or a class if it is expanded.

>.|TRBJ1-5|TRBV7-2|few
TGTGCCAGCAGCTTCATCGCTCAGCCCCAGCATTTT
CASSFIAQPQHF
>.|TRBJ2-7|TRBV21-1|many
TGTGCCAGCAGCAAAGAACAGGCGGGGGGGCCTTACGACGAGCAGTACTTC
CASSKEQAGGPYDEQYF
>.|TRBJ1-2|TRBV12-3/TRBV12-4|few
TGTGCCAGCAGTTCCGGGGGGAGAGGGGTTCTGGGCTACACCTTC
CASSSGGRGVLGYTF
>.|TRBJ1-1|TRBV6-5|.
TGTGCCAGCAGCCGGGGGCAGTCCAACACTGAAGCTTTCTTT
CASSRGQSNTEAFF
>.|TRBJ2-5|TRBV7-7|.
TGTGCCAGCAGCTTAGGAGGAGCAGGGTACCAAGAGACCCAGTACTTC
CASSLGGAGYQETQYF
>TRBD2|TRBJ2-1|TRBV2|few
TGTGCCAGCGGGCTAGCGGGGGGGCCTACTGAGCAGTTCTTC
CASGLAGGPTEQFF
>.|TRBJ2-7|TRBV20-1|.
TGCAGTGGGGGTATGAACTACGAGCAGTACTTC
CSGGMNYEQYF
>.|TRBJ1-1|TRBV30|.
TGTGCCAGTAGTCCCCTTAGGCAGGCTAGGGTGAGCACTGAAGCTTTCTTT
CASSPLRQARVSTEAFF
>.|TRBJ2-1|TRBV24-1|.
TGTGCCACCAGTCCCTCGGGAAATCCCTACAATGAGCAGTTCTTC
CATSPSGNPYNEQFF
>TRBD2|TRBJ2-1|TRBV7-2|few
TGTGCCAGCAGCTTAGGACTAGCGGCTTACAATGAGCAGTTCTTC
CASSLGLAAYNEQFF
>.|TRBJ2-1|TRBV5-1|.
TGCGCCAGCAGGACAGCCAGTTTCAATGAGCAGTTCTTC
CASRTASFNEQFF
>.|TRBJ2-7|TRBV7-3|few
TGTGCCCTTCTGAGAGACGAGCAGTACTTC
CALLRDEQYF
>.|TRBJ1-5|TRBV5-1|.
TGCGCCAGCAGCTTGGGACAGGACTCGGATTCCCAGCATTTT
CASSLGQDSDSQHF
>TRBD1|TRBJ1-4|TRBV7-8|few
TGTGCCAGCAGCCTAAGGGACAGGGGGTCTAATGAAAAACTGTTTTTT
CASSLRDRGSNEKLFF
>.|TRBJ2-4|TRBV25-1|.
TGTGCCAGCAGTGATTTTCGGGACCCAACGGCCAACATTCAGTACTTC
CASSDFRDPTANIQYF
>.|TRBJ1-3|TRBV12-3/TRBV12-4|few
TGTGCCAGCCTGGGAGTTCTCCGAAACACCATATATTTT
CASLGVLRNTIYF
>TRBD1|TRBJ2-7|TRBV4-1|many
TGCGCCAGCAGCCTAACGGAGGGACAGGGCTACGAGCAGTACTTC
CASSLTEGQGYEQYF
>.|TRBJ1-2|TRBV20-1|.
TGCAGTGCCAGTGGCAGCACTAACTATGGCTACACCTTC
CSASGSTNYGYTF
>.|TRBJ2-1|TRBV9|.
TGTGCCAGCAGCGTAGATGGGGCTACCTTAGATGAGCAGTTCTTC
CASSVDGATLDEQFF
>.|TRBJ1-5|TRBV12-3/TRBV12-4|.
TGTGCCAGCAGAAAGGGGGGTCAGCCCCAGCATTTT
CASRKGGQPQHF
>.|TRBJ2-7|TRBV5-1|.
TGCGCCAGCAGCTTGGGGATCGAGCAGTACTTC
CASSLGIEQYF
>.|TRBJ2-1|TRBV27|few
TGTGCCAGCAGATTCGCTCTAGCGTCACCCTACAATGAGCAGTTCTTC
CASRFALASPYNEQFF
>.|TRBJ1-4|TRBV3-1|few
TGTGCCAGCAGCCTAGGACCCCTGGGGGAAAAACTGTTTTTT
CASSLGPLGEKLFF
>.|TRBJ2-5|TRBV5-6|.
TGTGCCAGCAGCCGGTCACGACTTCAAGAGACCCAGTACTTC
CASSRSRLQETQYF
>TRBD2|TRBJ2-1|TRBV20-1|few
TGCAGTGCGCTCGGATATAGCGGGGGGCTCTACAATGAGCAGTTCTTC
CSALGYSGGLYNEQFF
>.|TRBJ2-3|TRBV12-3/TRBV12-4|.
TGTGCCAGCAGGCGGATGGGGTCAGATACGCAGTATTTT
CASRRMGSDTQYF
>TRBD2|TRBJ2-1|TRBV20-1|.
TGCAGTGCTAGAGATAGTCTCCCCAGCGGGGGGATCGATGAGCAGTTCTTC
CSARDSLPSGGIDEQFF
>TRBD1|TRBJ2-7|TRBV9|few
TGTGCCAGCAGCGTGGGGACAGCCCCTGGGTACGAGCAGTACTTC
CASSVGTAPGYEQYF
>.|TRBJ2-7|TRBV6-1|few
TGTGCCAGCACCGGAGGGCGGGGTTCCTACGAGCAGTACTTC
CASTGGRGSYEQYF
>.|TRBJ2-7|TRBV4-3|.
TGCGCCAGCAGCCAAAGGACGGAGGGAACCTACGAGCAGTACTTC
CASSQRTEGTYEQYF
>.|TRBJ2-1|TRBV7-6|few
TGTGCCAGCAGCTCAACACCGACGGGGGTGACTGACTACAATGAGCAGTTCTTC
CASSSTPTGVTDYNEQFF
>.|TRBJ2-2|TRBV11-2|few
TGTGCCAGCAGCTTAAGCGGGTTTGGCACCGGGGAGCTGTTTTTT
CASSLSGFGTGELFF
>.|TRBJ2-2|TRBV28|.
TGTGCCAGCACCCTTGGGGTGCCGAACACCGGGGAGCTGTTTTTT
CASTLGVPNTGELFF
>.|TRBJ1-2|TRBV30|few
TGTGCCTGGAGTGGAGGGGCAGGGAACTATGGCTACACCTTC
CAWSGGAGNYGYTF
>.|TRBJ2-2|TRBV20-1|.
TGCAGTGTCGTTGACGCGAACACCGGGGAGCTGTTTTTT
CSVVDANTGELFF
>.|TRBJ2-7|TRBV11-2|.
TGTGCCAGCAGCTTAGACTTGCCAGGGAGCCACGAGCAGTACTTC
CASSLDLPGSHEQYF
>TRBD1|TRBJ1-5|TRBV6-5|.
TGTGCCAGCAGTCCAGGGACAGGGGCTCAGCCCAAGCATTTT
CASSPGTGAQPKHF
>.|TRBJ2-7|TRBV12-3/TRBV12-4|.
TGTGCCAGCAGTTTACCTGGAACCTACGAGCAGTACTTC
CASSLPGTYEQYF
>TRBD2|TRBJ2-1|TRBV7-9|.
TGTGCCAGCAGCTTTAGCGGGAGGGCCAATTATGAGCAGTTCTTC
CASSFSGRANYEQFF
>TRBD1|TRBJ1-3|TRBV4-2|.
TGTGCCAGCAGCCTCAGACAGGGTTATGGAAACACCATATATTTT
CASSLRQGYGNTIYF
>TRBD1|TRBJ2-3|TRBV5-1|many
TGCGCCAGCAGCGCGGGACAGGGTTCTTTTGGTGGCCCAGATACGCAGTATTTT
CASSAGQGSFGGPDTQYF
>.|TRBJ2-2|TRBV20-1|few
TGCAGTGCAACGGACAGCCCAACCGGGGAGCTGTTTTTT
CSATDSPTGELFF
>.|TRBJ2-5|TRBV7-2|few
TGTGCCAGCAGCCCGCGGAGGGAGGAGACCCAGTACTTC
CASSPRREETQYF
>.|TRBJ1-5|TRBV4-1|.
TGCGCCAGCAGCCAAGTGGACGGAAATCAGCCCCAGCATTTT
CASSQVDGNQPQHF
>.|TRBJ2-1|TRBV4-1|.
TGCGCCAGCAGCCCCGAGGGGTGGAGTTACAATGAGCAGTTCTTC
CASSPEGWSYNEQFF